The clone carrying this TCR beta chain was observed at least ten times. Its antigen is currently unknown. One entry per CDR3 protein, called by TCRdb with MiXCR from the PCR reads. The sample comprises some 88,000 distinct CDR3 sequences, around 20% of which are singletons, and 1.1% rests with the top ten. RNA fractions of 10%, 30% or 50% and about 19,000 to 1,000,000 sorted cells were the source of naive CD8 libraries. Germline V gene sequence: CDR1 DFQATT, CDR2 SNEGSKA (reference sequence). V shed 6 bases and J shed 2 bases, with 10 bases lying between them. The CDR3 length is 13 residues. This entry belongs to a study of molecular identifiers for immune sequencing clone quantification. Whole-study findings and limits: Whereas clones above 20 RNA copies held under 1% of naive-cell molecules, they held over 98% of effector molecules. A shared barcode on identical TCR molecules could lead to underestimated sizes for highly expanded clones.

Sequencing was performed on naive CD8+ T cells from blood, with Jurkat cell RNA spiked in. Subset defined: FACS-sorted CD8+CD4-CCR7+CD45RA+ naive T cells. The genes are TRBV20-1 and TRBJ2-2, with D unresolved. This TCR came from a human donor in good health. Some libraries in this study had Jurkat cell RNA spiked in. CDR3 sequence reads: CSANPGNTGELFF. CDR3 coding DNA: TGCAGTGCCAACCCAGGAAACACCGGGGAGCTGTTTTTT.